This T cell receptor (beta chain) was obtained from a study of T cell repertoires in cytomegalovirus infection. Study-level results: Summed frequency of shared TCR beta families picked out CMV carriers who also had the relevant HLA.

TCRdb re-analysed the reads in MiXCR, keeping a single row per CDR3 protein. In the table there are approximately 120,000 distinct CDR3 sequences, about 30% of which are singletons. On this clonotype itself: Its antigen is not known.

Germline assignment: CDR1 SGHTA and CDR2 FQGTGA. V shed 5 bases and J 7 bases; nucleotides not matched to a gene: 7. There are 14 residues in the CDR3. The chain recombines TRBV7-3 with TRBJ2-3; 9 bases are shared with TRBD2. This clonotype was sampled from a human donor in good health (CMV status not recorded). Some clones in this sample may be carry-over from other donors' samples. Sequences were derived from CD8+ T cells from cultured PBMCs, sampled from culture after CMV antigen stimulation. The CDR3, as DNA: TGTGCCAGCAGCCAAAGCGGGGGGTTTCATACGCAGTATTTT. This translates into CASSQSGGFHTQYF.